This TCR beta chain was profiled in a study of T-cell memory formation after mild COVID-19. Study overall: TCR clustering was largely donor specific.

Study observations and caveats: CD4/CD8 balance held among clones contracting day 15 to 85, and later expanders leaned CD4+.

Looked up from germline, CDR1 is MGHRA and CDR2 is YSYEKL. CDR3 size: 18 residues. The V end lost 1 base, the J end lost 0 bases, and 16 bases lay between the germline ends. Concerning this clonotype: Its antigen is not identified.

TCRdb recomputed calls from the 5' RACE reads with MiXCR, one row per CDR3 protein. The sample lists about 270,000 distinct CDR3 sequences, roughly 18% occurring once. The sequenced sample was PBMCs or a T cell subset sorted from them (not recorded which). The source is a man younger than 35 who had mild COVID-19 (a few samples of this study predate the infection). Cell type and time point are not known. This chain links TRBV4-1 with TRBJ2-1, with TRBD2 as a possible D gene (6 bases). CDR3 sequence (DNA): TGCGCCAGCAGCCAAGTGGAGGGGCGGGCCAACTCCTACAATGAGCAGTTCTTC. Translation gives CASSQVEGRANSYNEQFF.